This entry is about one TCR beta chain. Its matching antigen is unknown. The sample originates from a study of T cell repertoires in cytomegalovirus infection. Background on the study: Both CMV infection and a matching HLA type were indicated by public TCR beta signatures.

Findings and caveats of the study: Cumulative public TCR beta family frequency identified carriers of CMV plus the relevant HLA. The ex vivo response was dominated by HLA-C-restricted CMV-specific TCR beta clonotypes.

Germline CDR1 MNHGY, CDR2 SAAAGT. V was clipped by 6 bases and J by 10 bases, with 18 bases between them. This CDR3 region has 14 residues. TCRdb re-analysed the reads in MiXCR, keeping a single row per CDR3 protein. The sample lists about 830,000 distinct CDR3 sequences; 30% to 35% were seen once. The sequence was obtained from a human donor in good health (CMV status not recorded). Some clones in this sample may be carry-over from other donors' samples. The material was cultured CD8+ T cells from PBMCs, obtained from culture after CMV antigen stimulation. V and J are TRBV6-8 and TRBJ1-4, with a possible D match to TRBD1 (5 bases). The DNA of the CDR3 is TGTGCCAGCAGCCCCGAGACAGCCACTACAAAACTGTTTTTT. Its protein product is CASSPETATTKLFF.